The next 20 T cell receptor beta chains were all read from a single sample in a study of radiotherapy plus CTLA-4 blockade in lung cancer. Profiling relied on immunoSEQ multiplex PCR, and the TCRdb table lists in-frame clones only, not all of them. The data show 80,000 or so clones, with 60% to 85% seen just once and around 4% held by the top ten. This specimen was peripheral blood, taken from a patient treated with radiotherapy plus ipilimumab. The receptors shown here come from a human donor with non-small cell lung cancer who had a partial response to radiotherapy plus ipilimumab. Some clones in this sample may be carry-over from other donors' samples.

The chain is built from TRBV19 and TRBJ1-1; 7 bases match TRBD1. This CDR3 comprises 14 residues. The germline CDR1 and CDR2 sequences are LNHDA and SQIVND (reference sequence). J lost 8 bases, V lost 3 bases, and 9 bases had no gene match. The CDR3 region is CASSMNRDRLEAFF. The CDR3 DNA is TGTGCCAGTAGTATGAACCGGGACAGACTAGAAGCTTTCTTT.

The V call is TRBV7-8, the J call TRBJ1-4; TRBD1 is a possible D gene (6 bases). Germline V gene data show CDR1 as SGHVS and CDR2 as FQNEAQ. Deletions cut 2 bases from V and 8 bases from J, with 15 bases between. The CDR3 extends over 15 amino acids. This CDR3 reads CASSLRQGHGEKLFF. The CDR3 DNA reads as TGTGCCAGCAGCTTACGGCAGGGGCACGGGGAAAAACTGTTTTTT.

The V gene is TRBV14, the J gene TRBJ2-7, with 13 positions matching TRBD2. The V gene end was trimmed by 2 bases and the J gene end by 2 bases; junction bases not matched to a gene: 3. The CDR3 has 16 amino acids. Germline V gene lookup returns CDR1 SGHDN and CDR2 FVKESK. The CDR3 region has the DNA TGTGCCAGCAGCCAAACTGGACTAGCGGGAGCCTACGAGCAGTACTTC. This encodes CASSQTGLAGAYEQYF.

V gene TRBV2 combines with J gene TRBJ1-3; D possibly corresponds to TRBD1 (6 bases). Trimming stripped 3 bases from V and 6 bases from J, with 12 bases between. The CDR3 has 14 amino acids. Germline-derived CDR1 and CDR2 are SNHLY and FYNNEI. The CDR3 bases are TGTGCCAGCAGTGACCGAACAGGGTTAAACACCATATATTTT. This encodes CASSDRTGLNTIYF.

The CDR3 DNA sequence: TGTGCCAGCAGCCTCGTTGGACAGGGGGCTCCGAACACTGAAGCTTTCTTT. It yields the protein CASSLVGQGAPNTEAFF. This chain uses TRBV28 with TRBJ1-1; 11 positions agree with TRBD1. The ends lost 6 bases at V and 1 base at J; junction bases unmatched: 10. This CDR3 contains 17 residues. The V gene's germline CDR1 is MDHEN and CDR2 SYDVKM.

The rearrangement links TRBV7-2 to TRBJ2-5; TRBD1 is a possible D gene (6 bases). Per germline, CDR1 SGHTA and CDR2 FQGNSA. Deletions cut 5 bases from V and 2 bases from J, with 15 bases between. The CDR3 sequence is 15 residues long. This CDR3 reads CASSQTTGRQETQYF. The CDR3 DNA reads as TGTGCCAGCAGCCAGACGACAGGACGACAAGAGACCCAGTACTTC.

This clone was counted a few times. This chain connects TRBV5-1 to TRBJ1-4, with TRBD1 as a possible D gene (6 bases). V was pared by 4 bases and J by 5 bases, with 12 bases between. The CDR3 contains 14 residues. Per the germline V gene, CDR1 is SGHRS and CDR2 is YFSETQ. The CDR3 coding sequence is TGCGCCAGCAGCACAGGACAGCCAAATGAAAAACTGTTTTTT. Its translation is CASSTGQPNEKLFF. The variable domain in full, with the rest retrieved from reference TRBV5-1 and TRBJ1-4, is KAGVTQTPRYLIKTRGQQVTLSCSPISGHRSVSWYQQTPGQGLQFLFEYFSETQRNKGNFPGRFSGRQFSNSRSEMNVSTLELGDSALYLCASSTGQPNEKLFFGSGTQLSVL.

The genes are TRBV28 and TRBJ2-4; the D gene is possibly TRBD2 (7 bases). CDR3 length: 20 amino acids. Deletions cut 4 bases from V and 0 bases from J, with 25 bases between. In germline, CDR1 is MDHEN, CDR2 SYDVKM. CDR3 DNA: TGTGCCAGCAGTTCCCTCCCCGGGGGGCGCGAGGGGCCAGCCAAAAACATTCAGTACTTC. Residues: CASSSLPGGREGPAKNIQYF.

The chain employs TRBV6-6 and TRBJ1-1; D uncertain. The CDR3 runs to 13 residues. The germline gives CDR1 MNHNY, CDR2 SVGAGI (reference sequence). Trimming took off 0 bases at V and 5 bases at J, with 7 bases between the two ends. The CDR3 reads CASSYSGRTEAFF. DNA of the CDR3: TGTGCCAGCAGTTACTCTGGGAGGACTGAAGCTTTCTTT.

The chain uses TRBV5-4 and TRBJ2-2; TRBD2 aligns across 7 bases. The CDR3 totals 14 residues. V lost 6 bases and J lost 4; bases outside the gene matches: 6. The V gene's germline CDR1 is SGHNT and CDR2 YYREEE (reference sequence). The CDR3 is CASTSSGGTGELFF. CDR3 in DNA: TGTGCCAGCACTTCGTCGGGGGGCACCGGGGAGCTGTTTTTT. Together with reference TRBV5-4 and TRBJ2-2, the CDR3 gives the full variable domain: ETGVTQSPTHLIKTRGQQVTLRCSSQSGHNTVSWYQQALGQGPQFIFQYYREEENGRGNFPPRFSGLQFPNYSSELNVNALELDDSALYLCASTSSGGTGELFFGEGSRLTVL.

The V call is TRBV7-2, the J call TRBJ2-2, with D possibly TRBD2 on 7 matching bases. Germline V CDR1 and CDR2: SGHTA, FQGNSA. Trimming removed 1 base at V and 1 base at J, with 16 bases between. The CDR3 extends over 18 amino acids. CDR3 sequence: CASSLGGGSFRNTGELFF. The CDR3 DNA reads as TGTGCCAGCAGCTTAGGCGGGGGCTCCTTTAGGAACACCGGGGAGCTGTTTTTT.

V usage is TRBV9 and J usage is TRBJ2-3, with TRBD2 matching over 7 bases. V trimming: 4 bases; J trimming: 1 base; junction bases outside the gene matches: 9. CDR3 length equals 16 residues. Germline V gene lookup returns CDR1 SGDLS and CDR2 YYNGEE. CDR3 coding DNA: TGTGCCAGCAGCCGAGGGCGGCTAGCGGGCACAGATACGCAGTATTTT. Translating it yields CASSRGRLAGTDTQYF.

The CDR3 nucleotides are TGTGCCAGCAGTTTTTTTTCTGGCGGTGCCCTCGAGCAGTACTTC. Its translation is CASSFFSGGALEQYF. The chain uses TRBV28 and TRBJ2-7; D unclear. V was shortened by 3 bases and J by 6 bases, with 18 bases between the two germline ends. The CDR3 extends over 15 amino acids. CDR1 and CDR2 from the germline V gene are MDHEN and SYDVKM.

The chain recombines TRBV5-3 with TRBJ2-1, with 9 bases identical to TRBD2. TRBV5-3 is an ORF, and what it does is uncertain. J lost 7 bases, V lost 4 bases, and 9 bases had no gene match. The CDR3 sequence is 15 residues long. CDR3 loop: CARSTTSGRWNEQFF. The CDR3 nucleotides read TGTGCCAGAAGCACGACTAGCGGTAGATGGAATGAGCAGTTCTTC.

In nucleotides, the CDR3 is TGTGCCTGGAGCATACAGACGGGGGGCTACACCTTC. Its translation is CAWSIQTGGYTF. J is TRBJ1-2 and V is TRBV30; D gene ambiguous. This CDR3 has 12 amino acids. Trimming took 3 bases from V and 8 from J, leaving 13 bases between them. Germline CDR1 is GTSNPN and CDR2 is SVGIG (reference sequence).

CDR3: CASRSNSNTGELFF. Written as DNA, the CDR3 is TGTGCCAGTAGGTCTAACTCGAACACCGGGGAGCTGTTTTTT. The chain links TRBV19 to TRBJ2-2; no clear D. The CDR3 totals 14 residues. Trimming left V 6 bases short and J 0 bases short, with 8 bases between. CDR1 and CDR2 (germline): LNHDA, SQIVND (reference sequence).

The rearrangement links TRBV28 to TRBJ2-4; TRBD2 is a possible D gene (5 bases). The CDR3 is made up of 16 amino acids. Germline V CDR1 and CDR2: MDHEN, SYDVKM. V lost 4 bases, J lost 4 bases, and 17 bases lay in between. The chain's CDR3 is CASSSNPLRGKNIQYF. The CDR3 coding sequence is TGTGCCAGCAGTTCCAACCCCCTCCGGGGAAAAAACATTCAGTACTTC.

The chain employs TRBV29-1 and TRBJ1-2; perhaps TRBD1 as D (5 bases). This CDR3 contains 12 residues. CDR1 and CDR2 from the germline V gene are SQVTM and ANQGSEA. The germline V and J ends were trimmed by 4 bases and 7 bases, with 13 bases remaining between them. The chain's CDR3 is CSVGQGTGGYTF. In DNA form, the CDR3 reads TGCAGCGTTGGTCAGGGTACTGGTGGCTACACCTTC.

The gene calls are TRBV28 and TRBJ2-2, with 13 bases lining up with TRBD2. Germline CDR1 MDHEN, CDR2 SYDVKM. This CDR3 spans 17 amino acids. With 6 bases clipped from V and 6 bases from J, the junction kept 10 bases outside the gene matches. The CDR3 bases are TGTGCCAGCAGCCAACTAGCGGGAGGGCGGGGCCCCGGGGAGCTGTTTTTT. As protein: CASSQLAGGRGPGELFF.

The chain employs TRBV5-6 and TRBJ2-3; TRBD2 matches 11 bases. CDR3 length equals 15 residues. Germline CDR1 and CDR2: SGHDT and YYEEEE. Unmatched junction bases numbered 3, after V lost 2 bases and J lost 4 bases. In DNA, the CDR3 is TGTGCCAGCAGCTTTACTAGCGGGAGCGCAGATACGCAGTATTTT. Its translation is CASSFTSGSADTQYF.